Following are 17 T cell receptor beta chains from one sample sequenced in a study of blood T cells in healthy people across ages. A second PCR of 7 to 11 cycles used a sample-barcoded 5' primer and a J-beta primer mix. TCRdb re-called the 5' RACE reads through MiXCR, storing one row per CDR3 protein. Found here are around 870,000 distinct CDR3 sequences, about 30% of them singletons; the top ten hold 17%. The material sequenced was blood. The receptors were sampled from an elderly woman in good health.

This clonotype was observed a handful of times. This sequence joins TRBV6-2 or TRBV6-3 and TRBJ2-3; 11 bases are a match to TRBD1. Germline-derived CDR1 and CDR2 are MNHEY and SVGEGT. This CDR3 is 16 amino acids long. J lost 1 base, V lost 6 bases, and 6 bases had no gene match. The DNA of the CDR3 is TGTGCCAGCAGCAAGGACAGGGGGCGACGCACAGATACGCAGTATTTT. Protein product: CASSKDRGRRTDTQYF.

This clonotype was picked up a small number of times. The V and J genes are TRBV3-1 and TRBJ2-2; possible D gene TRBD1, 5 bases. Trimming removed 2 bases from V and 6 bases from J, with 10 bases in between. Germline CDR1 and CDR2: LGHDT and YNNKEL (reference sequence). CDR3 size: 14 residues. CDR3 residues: CASSQTQGSGELFF. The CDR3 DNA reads TGTGCCAGCAGCCAAACCCAGGGTTCCGGGGAGCTGTTTTTT.

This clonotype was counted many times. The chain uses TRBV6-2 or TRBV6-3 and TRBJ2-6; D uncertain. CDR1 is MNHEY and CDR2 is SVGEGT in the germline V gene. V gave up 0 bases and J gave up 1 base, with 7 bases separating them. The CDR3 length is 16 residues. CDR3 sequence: CASSYSKRSGANVLTF. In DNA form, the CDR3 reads TGTGCCAGCAGTTACTCGAAAAGATCTGGGGCCAACGTCCTGACTTTC.

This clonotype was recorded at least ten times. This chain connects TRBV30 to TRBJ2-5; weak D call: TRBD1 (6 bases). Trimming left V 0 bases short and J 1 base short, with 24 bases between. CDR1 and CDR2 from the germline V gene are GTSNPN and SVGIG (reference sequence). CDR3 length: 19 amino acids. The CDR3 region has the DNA TGTGCCTGGAGTGTCGGCCCTTCGAGGGGGTTTGGCCGCCAAGAGACCCAGTACTTC. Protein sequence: CAWSVGPSRGFGRQETQYF.

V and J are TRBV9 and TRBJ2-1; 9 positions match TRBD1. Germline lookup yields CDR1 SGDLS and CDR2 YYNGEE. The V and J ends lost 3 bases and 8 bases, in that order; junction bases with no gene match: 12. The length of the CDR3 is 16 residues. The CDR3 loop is CASSAAGTGKIDEQFF. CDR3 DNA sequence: TGTGCCAGCAGCGCAGCTGGGACAGGGAAGATTGATGAGCAGTTCTTC.

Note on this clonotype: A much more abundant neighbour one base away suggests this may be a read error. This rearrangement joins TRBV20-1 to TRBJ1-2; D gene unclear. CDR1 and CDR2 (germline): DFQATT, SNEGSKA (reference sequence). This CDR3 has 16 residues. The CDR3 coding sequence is TGCAGTGCTAGTATAGGCAGGCCGACCCCAAACTATGACTACACCTTC. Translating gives CSASIGRPTPNYDYTF.

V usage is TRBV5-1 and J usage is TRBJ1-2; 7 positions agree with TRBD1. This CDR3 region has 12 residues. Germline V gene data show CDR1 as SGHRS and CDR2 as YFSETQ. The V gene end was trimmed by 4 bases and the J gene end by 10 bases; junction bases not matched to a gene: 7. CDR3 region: CASSPQGQIYTF. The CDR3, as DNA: TGCGCCAGCAGCCCGCAGGGACAGATCTACACCTTC. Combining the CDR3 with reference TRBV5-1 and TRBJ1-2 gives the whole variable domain KAGVTQTPRYLIKTRGQQVTLSCSPISGHRSVSWYQQTPGQGLQFLFEYFSETQRNKGNFPGRFSGRQFSNSRSEMNVSTLELGDSALYLCASSPQGQIYTFGSGTRLTVV.

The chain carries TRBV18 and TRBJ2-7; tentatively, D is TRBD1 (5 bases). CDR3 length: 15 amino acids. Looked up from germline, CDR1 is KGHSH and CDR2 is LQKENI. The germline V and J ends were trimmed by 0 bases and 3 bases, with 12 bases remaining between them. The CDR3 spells CASSPPGAKVYEQYF. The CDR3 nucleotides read TGTGCCAGCTCACCACCAGGGGCGAAGGTCTACGAGCAGTACTTC.

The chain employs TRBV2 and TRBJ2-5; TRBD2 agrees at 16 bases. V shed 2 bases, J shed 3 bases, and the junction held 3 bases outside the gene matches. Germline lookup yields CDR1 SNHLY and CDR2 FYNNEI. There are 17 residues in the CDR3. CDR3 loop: CASSEWGLAGGKETQYF. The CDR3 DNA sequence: TGTGCCAGCAGTGAATGGGGACTAGCGGGGGGGAAAGAGACCCAGTACTTC.

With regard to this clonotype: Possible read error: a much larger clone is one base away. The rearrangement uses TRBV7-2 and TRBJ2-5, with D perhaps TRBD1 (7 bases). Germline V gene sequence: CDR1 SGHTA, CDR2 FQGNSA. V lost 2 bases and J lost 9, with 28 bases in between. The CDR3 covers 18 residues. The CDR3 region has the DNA TGTGCCAGCAGCTTAACCCCTTTGACAGGGAGGAATTTGGGGGCCCAGTACTTC. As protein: CASSLTPLTGRNLGAQYF.

The CDR3 protein is CASSLKGQGKRYEQYF. CDR3 sequence (DNA): TGTGCCAGCAGCTTGAAGGGACAGGGGAAAAGGTACGAGCAGTACTTC. This chain uses TRBV5-6 with TRBJ2-7; 10 bases align to TRBD1. This CDR3 has 16 amino acids. Trimming removed 1 base from V and 4 bases from J; junction bases left unmatched: 8. CDR1 SGHDT and CDR2 YYEEEE come from the germline V gene.

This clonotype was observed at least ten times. CDR3 DNA sequence: TGTGCCAGCAGCTCGTGGGGGGGGTTTCTAGAGACCCAGTACTTC. Its translation is CASSSWGGFLETQYF. The chain employs TRBV7-9 and TRBJ2-5; TRBD2 matches at 7 bases. The CDR3 is 15 amino acids. Per the germline V gene, CDR1 is SEHNR and CDR2 is FQNEAQ (reference sequence). After removal of 4 bases from V and 4 bases from J, the junction contained 9 bases not matched to a gene.

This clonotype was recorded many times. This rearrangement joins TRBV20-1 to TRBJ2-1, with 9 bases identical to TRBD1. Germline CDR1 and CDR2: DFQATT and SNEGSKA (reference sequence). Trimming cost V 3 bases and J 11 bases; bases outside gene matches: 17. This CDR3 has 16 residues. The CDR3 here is CSARKRWAGTGNQQFF. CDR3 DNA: TGCAGTGCTAGGAAGAGGTGGGCCGGGACAGGGAATCAGCAGTTCTTC.

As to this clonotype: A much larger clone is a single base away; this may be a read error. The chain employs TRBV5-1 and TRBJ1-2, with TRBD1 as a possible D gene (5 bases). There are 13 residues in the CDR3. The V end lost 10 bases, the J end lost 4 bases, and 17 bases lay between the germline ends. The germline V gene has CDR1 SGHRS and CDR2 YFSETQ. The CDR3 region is CAGTRGPTYGYTF. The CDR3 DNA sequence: TGCGCCGGCACTCGGGGACCGACCTATGGCTACACCTTC.

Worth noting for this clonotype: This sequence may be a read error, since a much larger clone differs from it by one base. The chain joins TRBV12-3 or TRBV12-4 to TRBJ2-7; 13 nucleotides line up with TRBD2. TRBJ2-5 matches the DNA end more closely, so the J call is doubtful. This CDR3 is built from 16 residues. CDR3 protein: CAGSPGLAGVGETQYF. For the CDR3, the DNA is TGTGCCGGCAGTCCTGGACTAGCGGGGGTAGGAGAGACCCAGTACTTC.

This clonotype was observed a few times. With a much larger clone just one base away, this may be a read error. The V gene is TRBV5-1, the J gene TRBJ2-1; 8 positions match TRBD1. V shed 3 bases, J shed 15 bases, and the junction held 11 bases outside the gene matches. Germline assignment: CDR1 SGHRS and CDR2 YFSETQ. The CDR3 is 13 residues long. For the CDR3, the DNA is TGCGCCAGCAGCTGGAGTGGAGGACAGGGTCTGTTCTTC. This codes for CASSWSGGQGLFF.

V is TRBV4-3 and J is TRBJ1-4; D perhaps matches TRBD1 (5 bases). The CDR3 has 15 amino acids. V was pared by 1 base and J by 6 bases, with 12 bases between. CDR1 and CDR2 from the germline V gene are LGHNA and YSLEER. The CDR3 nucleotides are TGCGCCAGCAGCCAAGGAGAAGGGGAGGATGAAAAACTGTTTTTT. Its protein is CASSQGEGEDEKLFF.